These 2 T cell receptor beta chains were all obtained from the same sample, sequenced in a study of post-analysis software for immune sequencing data. Study outcomes and limitations: In patients, TRBV5-6, TRBV5-1 and TRBV20-1 belonged to five TRBV segments found more frequently than in controls.

These receptors have no known antigen. TCR beta libraries were prepared from cDNA with unique molecular identifiers. TCRdb called the PCR reads again in MiXCR, with one record for every CDR3 protein. Here the sample spans around 400,000 distinct CDR3 sequences, about 40% being singletons. The material sequenced was blood. These receptors all stem from a girl aged 2-10 years with multiple sclerosis.

The table lists this clonotype with a few counts. The CDR3 protein is CASSLADTGELFF. CDR3 sequence (DNA): TGCGCCAGCAGCTTGGCCGACACCGGGGAGCTGTTTTTT. V usage is TRBV5-1 and J usage is TRBJ2-2, with unresolved D. Per the germline V gene, CDR1 is SGHRS and CDR2 is YFSETQ. The CDR3 runs 13 residues. V lost 0 bases to trimming and J lost 3 bases, with 3 bases between them.

This clonotype showed up just a few times. One junction end disagrees with the germline gene, perhaps due to a read error. The chain has TRBV6-6 and TRBJ1-2; 9 bases line up with TRBD1. The V gene's germline CDR1 is MNHNY and CDR2 SVGAGI (reference sequence). The CDR3 has 13 residues. CDR3 sequence: CVSSNRGQYGYTF. CDR3 DNA: TGTGTCAGCAGCAACAGGGGGCAATATGGCTACACCTTC.